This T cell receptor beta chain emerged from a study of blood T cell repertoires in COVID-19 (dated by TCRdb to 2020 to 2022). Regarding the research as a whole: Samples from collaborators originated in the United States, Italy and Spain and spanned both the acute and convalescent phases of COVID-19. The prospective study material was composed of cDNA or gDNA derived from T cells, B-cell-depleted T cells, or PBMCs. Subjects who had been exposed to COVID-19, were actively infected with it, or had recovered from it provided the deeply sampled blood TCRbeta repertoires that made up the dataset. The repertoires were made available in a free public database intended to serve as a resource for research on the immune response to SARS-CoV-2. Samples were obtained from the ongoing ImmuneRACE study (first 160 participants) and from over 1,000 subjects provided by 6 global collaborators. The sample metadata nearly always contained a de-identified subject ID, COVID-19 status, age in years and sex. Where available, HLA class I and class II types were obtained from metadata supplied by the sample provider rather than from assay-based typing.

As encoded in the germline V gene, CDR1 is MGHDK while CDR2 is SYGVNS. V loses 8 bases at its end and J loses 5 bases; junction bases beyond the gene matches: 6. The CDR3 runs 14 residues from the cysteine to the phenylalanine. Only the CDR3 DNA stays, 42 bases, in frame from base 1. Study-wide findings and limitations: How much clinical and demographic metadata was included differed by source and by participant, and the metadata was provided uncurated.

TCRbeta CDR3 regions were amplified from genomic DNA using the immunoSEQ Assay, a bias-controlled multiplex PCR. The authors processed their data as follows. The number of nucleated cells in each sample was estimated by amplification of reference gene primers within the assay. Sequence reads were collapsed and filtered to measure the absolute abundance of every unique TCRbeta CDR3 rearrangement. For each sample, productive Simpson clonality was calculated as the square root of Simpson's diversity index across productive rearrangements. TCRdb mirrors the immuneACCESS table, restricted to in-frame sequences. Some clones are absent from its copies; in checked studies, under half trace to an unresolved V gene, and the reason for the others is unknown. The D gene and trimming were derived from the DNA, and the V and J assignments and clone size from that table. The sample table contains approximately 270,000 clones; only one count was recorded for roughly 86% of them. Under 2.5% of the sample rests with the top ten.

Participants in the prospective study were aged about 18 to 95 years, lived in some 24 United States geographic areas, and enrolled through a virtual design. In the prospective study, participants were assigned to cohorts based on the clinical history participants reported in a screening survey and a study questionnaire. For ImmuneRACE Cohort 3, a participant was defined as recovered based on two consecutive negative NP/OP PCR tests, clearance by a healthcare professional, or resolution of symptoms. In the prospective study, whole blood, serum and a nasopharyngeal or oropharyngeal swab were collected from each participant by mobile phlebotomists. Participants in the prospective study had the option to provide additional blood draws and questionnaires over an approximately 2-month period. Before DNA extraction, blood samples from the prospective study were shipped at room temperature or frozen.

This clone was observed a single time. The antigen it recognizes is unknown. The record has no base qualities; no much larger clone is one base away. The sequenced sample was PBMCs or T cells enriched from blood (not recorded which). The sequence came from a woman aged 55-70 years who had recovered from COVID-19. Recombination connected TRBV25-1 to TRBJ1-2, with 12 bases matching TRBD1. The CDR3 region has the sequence CASSKGQGAYGYTF. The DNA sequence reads TGTGCCAGCTCTAAGGGACAGGGGGCGTATGGCTACACCTTC.